This T cell receptor beta chain stems from a study of blood T cell repertoires in COVID-19. V was clipped by 6 bases and J by 0 bases, with 17 bases between them. Germline CDR1 is LNHDA and CDR2 is SQIVND (reference sequence). CDR3 length: 17 residues. The method was immunoSEQ multiplex PCR; TCRdb's version includes in-frame clones alone and lacks a portion of them. The sample lists 200,000 to 250,000 clones, 89% occurring once. Input material: peripheral blood. This clonotype was obtained from a man aged 60 to 75 who had recovered from COVID-19. This chain joins TRBV19 and TRBJ1-4; D is perhaps TRBD1 (6 bases). As DNA, the CDR3 is TGTGCCAGTAGCGACCCCCGGGACACATCAACTAATGAAAAACTGTTTTTT. Translating gives CASSDPRDTSTNEKLFF.